The 17 T cell receptor beta chains listed next were all sequenced from one sample in a study of T cells expressing NK-cell markers. TCRdb reprocessed the 5' RACE reads; each CDR3 protein has one entry and no DNA is given. This sample's table has about 460,000 distinct CDR3 sequences. Material: blood T cells: a sorted CD56 or NKG2C T cell subset, CD4+ or CD8+ T cells, or bulk PBMC T cells (not recorded which). The receptors come from a woman aged 45 to 65 in good health.

The V gene is TRBV20-1, the J gene TRBJ2-1; the TCRdb D gene call, TRBD2, has no DNA to confirm it. The CDR3 spans 16 residues. Germline CDR1 and CDR2: DFQATT and SNEGSKA (reference sequence). The CDR3: CSAGGTSGRRYNEQFF.

The V call is TRBV7-3, the J call TRBJ2-7; checking the TCRdb D call of TRBD1 is not possible without DNA. Germline V gene lookup returns CDR1 SGHTA and CDR2 FQGTGA. The CDR3 is 18 amino acids. The CDR3 loop reads CASSSFPAAGTGVYEQYF.

The CDR3 loop is CSGNPGQGQGTQYF. This chain connects TRBV20-1 to TRBJ2-5; TCRdb lists TRBD1, though no DNA is available to test this call. Germline V lookup: CDR1 DFQATT, CDR2 SNEGSKA (reference sequence). The CDR3 sequence is 14 residues long.

The rearrangement uses TRBV5-1 and TRBJ2-2; as DNA is missing, the TRBD1 call by TCRdb cannot be tested. CDR3 length: 14 residues. Germline values: CDR1 SGHRS, CDR2 YFSETQ. The CDR3: CASSPGWGAGELFF.

The rearrangement joins TRBV5-1 to TRBJ2-3; checking the TCRdb D call of TRBD2 is not possible without DNA. Germline V gene data show CDR1 as SGHRS and CDR2 as YFSETQ. The length of the CDR3 is 14 residues. The CDR3 spells CASSLGRNVDTQYF.

The rearrangement links TRBV9 to TRBJ2-3; TCRdb indicates TRBD2, and absent DNA this call remains unverified. The CDR3 sequence is 16 residues long. Per germline, CDR1 SGDLS and CDR2 YYNGEE. The CDR3 here is CASSSAGGPGWDTQYF.

J is TRBJ2-6 and V is TRBV7-9; without DNA, the TCRdb call of TRBD1 cannot be checked. CDR3 length equals 18 residues. Germline CDR1 reads SEHNR; CDR2 reads FQNEAQ (reference sequence). This CDR3 reads CASSPYPTGMAGANVLTF.

The rearrangement uses TRBV20-1 and TRBJ1-3; TCRdb's D call, TRBD1, is unchecked because there is no DNA. CDR1 is DFQATT, CDR2 SNEGSKA, per germline (reference sequence). This CDR3 has 20 amino acids. CDR3 loop: CSAKRNPGQGSESSGNTIYF.

This chain links TRBV5-1 with TRBJ2-2; TCRdb's assignment of TRBD1 cannot be checked, as there is no DNA. CDR3 length equals 16 residues. Germline V lookup: CDR1 SGHRS, CDR2 YFSETQ. The CDR3 sequence: CASRIGGGRNTGELFF. The complete variable domain, with remaining parts taken from reference TRBV5-1 and TRBJ2-2, reads KAGVTQTPRYLIKTRGQQVTLSCSPISGHRSVSWYQQTPGQGLQFLFEYFSETQRNKGNFPGRFSGRQFSNSRSEMNVSTLELGDSALYLCASRIGGGRNTGELFFGEGSRLTVL.

The chain has TRBV5-1 and TRBJ2-2. The CDR3 is 15 residues long. CDR1 and CDR2 from the germline V gene are SGHRS and YFSETQ. The CDR3: CASSLGHSNTGELFF.

This chain connects TRBV20-1 to TRBJ1-2; TCRdb's D gene call, TRBD1, goes unchecked for lack of DNA. There are 13 residues in the CDR3. Germline assignment: CDR1 DFQATT and CDR2 SNEGSKA (reference sequence). CDR3 protein: CSAPQDGFGGYTF.

J is TRBJ2-7 and V is TRBV29-1; no DNA is available, so the TRBD2 call from TCRdb remains unchecked. This CDR3 has 12 amino acids. CDR1 is SQVTM, CDR2 ANQGSEA, per germline. CDR3 loop: CSVERLAGEQYF.

The chain joins TRBV29-1 to TRBJ1-6. The CDR3 is made up of 13 amino acids. Germline lookup yields CDR1 SQVTM and CDR2 ANQGSEA. The chain's CDR3 is CSVSETYNSPLHF.

The rearrangement links TRBV3-1 to TRBJ1-5. The CDR3 contains 13 residues. CDR1 LGHDT and CDR2 YNNKEL come from the germline V gene (reference sequence). The CDR3 protein is CASSTQRNQPQHF.

V usage is TRBV11-3 and J usage is TRBJ2-7; as DNA is missing, the TRBD2 call by TCRdb cannot be tested. This CDR3 contains 14 residues. Germline assignment: CDR1 SGHNT and CDR2 YENEEA. The CDR3 region is CASSLIWGLADQYF. Complete variable domain (other parts from reference TRBV11-3 and TRBJ2-7): EAGVVQSPRYKIIEKKQPVAFWCNPISGHNTLYWYLQNLGQGPELLIRYENEEAVDDSQLPKDRFSAERLKGVDSTLKIQPAELGDSAVYLCASSLIWGLADQYFGPGTRLTVT.

V gene TRBV7-8 combines with J gene TRBJ2-1; TCRdb proposes TRBD2, but this gene call is untestable without DNA. Germline CDR1 is SGHVS and CDR2 is FQNEAQ. The CDR3 is 12 residues long. This CDR3 reads CASGSRYNEQFF.

The chain is built from TRBV24-1 and TRBJ2-5; TCRdb's D gene call, TRBD1, goes unchecked for lack of DNA. CDR1 KGHDR and CDR2 SFDVKD come from the germline V gene. This CDR3 region has 15 residues. The CDR3 spells CATSDFPGGAETQYF.